This section outlines one T cell receptor beta chain sequence together with its context. Its antigen has not been determined. Base qualities are not at hand, and no much larger clone is one base apart. The data stem from a study of cytomegalovirus exposure and HLA in healthy donors (dated 2017 in TCRdb). Background on the whole study: An earlier analysis of under 600 of the donors reported about 250 Gb of sequence data and approximately 110 million unique TCR beta sequences from about 180 million T cells. Around 330 gigabases of sequencing data and 70 million to 95 million unique TCR sequences made up an early release that covered approximately 700 HLA-typed donors. Of the 398 genotyped donors, less than 90% were placed in the genetic ancestry cluster associated with self-reported Caucasian donors. The aim of the study was to test whether cataloging public T cell receptors could identify signatures of past pathogen exposure. Using immunosequencing, the study profiled T cell repertoires from around 680 subjects and related those repertoires to cytomegalovirus serostatus. A separate validation cohort of approximately 130 different subjects was used in addition to the 666-subject first cohort. To predict cytomegalovirus infection status, the study combined high-throughput TCR immunosequencing, statistical association of individual TCRs with disease status, and machine learning. A later analysis re-examined previously published TCR beta repertoires from more than 550 donors and added high-resolution HLA genotyping to investigate patterns of TCR occurrence. In the later analysis, no new phenotypic data were used to find candidate immune exposures; instead, reliance was placed on TCR beta sequences and their occurrence across donors. An earlier analysis of roughly 580 of the donors used high-throughput TCR beta sequencing to judge whether each TCR beta V gene segment behaved as functional or pseudogenic. Donor age, sex, ethnicity and CMV serostatus were collected together with the repertoire data. A later genetic analysis took genome-wide SNP genotypes for about three fifths of the roughly 700 donors and used that subset as a discovery cohort. Every repertoire in the discovery cohort had been generated on one and the same sequencing platform. Class I and class II HLA loci were covered by the typing at four-digit resolution. Typing coverage varied by locus: roughly 620-640 donors for A, B, C, DRB1 and DQB1; approximately 520 for DQA1; approximately 610 for DPA1; roughly 470 for DPB1. Roughly five DR-DQ haplotypes were treated as single units for association and clustering because of strong linkage in the cohort. On average, roughly 250,000 unique TCR beta nucleotide sequences were sequenced per donor among more than 350 genotyped donors of the cohort, with about 19% of those sequences being non-productive.

Study-level results and caveats: An earlier analysis of around 600 of the donors showed that most TCR beta V segments appeared in productive rearrangements either about 90% or about 30% of the time, which broadly matched IMGT annotations. According to a later analysis, most CMV-associated TCR beta chains appeared to be HLA-restricted, and the HLA associations seemed to be driven largely by CMV exposure. In a later analysis, TCR association rates were found to vary across HLA loci, with the most associated TCRs seen for DRB1 alleles and the fewest for HLA-C alleles. Some 16 rarely observed V segments, including chromosome 9 orphons, were excluded from the earlier analysis of approximately 600 of the donors because counts were too low. A later genetic analysis associated a missense DCLRE1C variant with V-gene and J-gene trimming of TCR beta chains, and an independent cohort replicated the association. While some public TCRs were present in many individuals, most TCR sequences turned up only very rarely across donors. Several of the top co-occurrence clusters appeared to be linked to parvovirus B19, influenza, CMV and Epstein-Barr virus, according to a later analysis. A total of 150 or so TCR beta chains were listed by the study as associated with cytomegalovirus. The classifier was reported to diagnose cytomegalovirus status with high specificity and sensitivity in both the original cohort and the validation cohort. A further reported finding was that TCR beta sequences accurately predicted the HLA-A and HLA-B alleles for most subjects in the first cohort. Correlated functional status among segregating V segments might be attributable to linkage disequilibrium, but an unknown experimental factor could not be ruled out. In this cohort, only TCR beta chains were sequenced, and detectable features were limited by the absence of alpha or paired-chain data. In a later genetic analysis, fewer N-insertions in productive TCRs were reported among donors in an Asian-associated ancestry cluster than the roughly 700-donor mean. Because the 87-base-pair reads could not distinguish some IMGT-functional V segments, including TRBV6-2 and TRBV6-3, those segments were excluded. In vitro tests confirmed that three of the cytomegalovirus-associated TCR beta chains recognize cytomegalovirus antigens. The authors suggested that the approach could potentially be extended to other disease states and immunological phenotypes. The only immune exposure information available for the cohort was CMV serostatus. Compared with equally common non-associated chains, HLA-associated TCR beta chains in a later analysis were more clonally expanded and had lower generation probabilities. Because HLA typing was unavailable for some donors at each locus, only the typed subset was used in association tests. When HLA alleles, especially DR and DQ, strongly co-occurred, TCR associations were difficult to assign to individual alleles. The presence/absence analyses assumed that sequencing depth was roughly uniform across donors, and that assumption may not be true. A later analysis associated about 17,000 TCR beta sequences with specific HLA alleles at a false discovery rate of 0.05. The sequencing pipeline was judged likely to have produced a cluster of highly shared sequence variants as a technical artifact.

Library preparation was by the immunoSEQ multiplex PCR assay. For the multiplex PCR, a mixture combining 60 forward primers for TCR Vbeta segments and 13 reverse primers for TCR Jbeta segments was used. A multiplex PCR assay on genomic DNA amplified the CDR3 region of rearranged TCR beta genes. Amplified TCR beta libraries were sequenced as 87-base-pair reads on the Illumina HiSeq System. In the source study's methods: In a later analysis, 70 million to 95 million unique TCR beta chains were counted across the 500 to 850 repertoires, and about 9.9 million of these chains were shared by at least two donors. Raw reads were error-corrected and collapsed into unique sequences by a nearest-neighbor algorithm in which closely related sequences were merged to remove PCR and sequencing errors. To assign V, D and J gene segments, CDR3 sequences were aligned to IMGT reference sequences. Each retained sequence needed at least a six-nucleotide match to both a V gene segment and a J gene segment. A rearrangement was called productive if the CDR3 had no stop codons and remained in frame with V and J, and every other rearrangement was called non-productive. Following IMGT convention, CDR3 was defined as the stretch from the second conserved V-encoded cysteine to the conserved J-encoded phenylalanine. The earlier analysis of some 550 of the donors excluded any sequence lacking an unambiguous match to a single V gene segment. In an earlier analysis of more than 500 of the donors, a V segment was called functional when productive rearrangements were above 56.7%, and segregating when the standard deviation between donors exceeded 5%. A statistical classification framework was developed to diagnose cytomegalovirus status using the catalog of TCR beta chain sequences. In a later analysis, V and J genes were assigned by comparing TCR nucleotide sequences against IMGT/GENE-DB human TR gene sequences. The TCRdist pipeline was used in a later analysis to assign CDR3 sequences and most-parsimonious VDJ recombination scenarios. A later analysis defined each TCR beta chain by its CDR3 amino acid sequence plus V-gene family, and excluded reads lacking a unique V-gene family. A later analysis removed roughly 590 highly shared, low-generation-probability nucleotide sequences to deal with suspected cross-contamination and a sequencing artifact. In a later analysis, a clonal expansion index was calculated for each public chain from normalized within-repertoire ranks of inferred template counts. Generation probabilities in a later analysis came from a VDJ recombination model fitted to out-of-frame rearrangements, and those results were checked against IGoR. In a later analysis, TCR-TCR, TCR-HLA and TCR-CMV co-occurrence was scored with hypergeometric tests, and a repertoire-size bias correction was applied to TCR pairs. A later analysis estimated false discovery rates by permuting HLA or CMV assignments 20 times. In a later analysis, co-occurring TCRs were grouped using DBSCAN, with TCRdist sequence similarity added in when clustering inside HLA-allele-positive subsets. For co-occurrence clustering, repertoires with fewer than 30,000 or more than 120,000 public chains were excluded, along with five or six repertoires with anomalous nucleotide sharing. Imported from immuneACCESS, the table was reduced by TCRdb to in-frame sequences with V and J called. These copies leave out some clones; in studies compared against another copy, an unresolved V gene accounts for under half, and the cause of the remainder is not known. V and J calls and clone size follow that table, whereas D and trimming were derived from the DNA. The sample includes about 160,000 clones, with approximately 70% observed a single time. Of the sample, around 6.9% is held by the ten largest clones.

Between the V and J ends, shortened by 4 bases and 2 bases respectively, the junction contains 12 bases. From the germline V gene (reference sequence), CDR1 is SGHNT and CDR2 is YYREEE. The cysteine opens and the phenylalanine closes a CDR3 of 14 amino acids. The entry retains the CDR3 DNA only, 42 bases that are in frame from base 1. In total, just over 650 healthy bone marrow donors made up the cohort. At the time of sampling, all cohort members were nominally healthy, though unrecorded immune exposures were likely present. The donor was CMV seropositive and was included in the group of around 300 seropositive cohort members. Each donor provided a peripheral blood sample, and peripheral blood mononuclear cells were used for TCR beta sequencing. Genomic DNA extraction from the blood cell samples was performed with the Qiagen DNeasy Blood Extraction Kit.

The rearranged chain carries TRBV5-4 and TRBJ2-5; matching of 6 bases hints at TRBD1 as the D gene. The source material was PBMCs. The clonotype was recovered from a man aged 35 to 55 in good health and CMV-seropositive. The DNA sequence is TGTGCCAGCAGCCCTGGGACAACACAAGAGACCCAGTACTTC. This gives the protein CASSPGTTQETQYF.